Listed below are T cell receptor beta chains from one sample, sequenced in a study of T-cell reconstitution after alpha-beta-depleted transplantation in children. Using its own MiXCR run on the PCR reads, TCRdb lists one record per CDR3 protein. The data contain about 980,000 distinct CDR3 sequences, about 29% of them singletons. The sequencing here drew on PBMCs, mostly from graft donor cells, taken 360 days after TCRalphabeta/CD19-depleted stem cell transplant. The receptor set was obtained from a boy younger than two who had a stem cell transplant for SCID, so the T cells may come from the graft donor. CDR3s include the opening cysteine and the closing phenylalanine or tryptophan. The D gene is left open where the match is weak. Size tells how often a clone was seen (once, few, many) or the class of an expanded clone, and some rows leave it out.

>-|TRBV2|-|TRBJ1-5
CASSERGSSNQPQHF
TGTGCCAGCAGTGAGAGGGGGTCTAGCAATCAGCCCCAGCATTTT
>-|TRBV27|few|TRBJ2-2
CASSSLTDRGELFF
TGTGCCAGCAGTTCCCTGACAGACAGGGGGGAGCTGTTTTTT
>-|TRBV29-1|-|TRBJ2-5
CSVERSHKETQYF
TGCAGCGTTGAACGCAGCCACAAAGAGACCCAGTACTTC
>TRBD1|TRBV4-2|-|TRBJ2-4
CASSPTDRVKNIQYF
TGTGCCAGCAGCCCAACGGACAGGGTCAAAAACATTCAGTACTTC
>TRBD1|TRBV20-1|once|TRBJ1-5
CSARDVPGQGSNQPQHF
TGCAGTGCTAGAGACGTCCCGGGACAGGGTAGCAATCAGCCCCAGCATTTT
>TRBD1|TRBV15|-|TRBJ2-7
CATSRGDRPEGEQYF
TGTGCCACCAGCAGGGGGGACAGGCCGGAGGGCGAGCAGTACTTC
>-|TRBV3-1|-|TRBJ2-1
CACSPQGVRYNEQFF
TGTGCCTGCAGCCCACAGGGTGTAAGGTACAATGAGCAGTTCTTC
>-|TRBV20-1|many|TRBJ1-2
CSASTGNYGYTF
TGCAGTGCTAGTACTGGGAACTATGGCTACACCTTC
>TRBD1|TRBV6-2/TRBV6-3|-|TRBJ2-7
CASSQIPGQGFYEQYF
TGTGCCAGCAGCCAAATACCCGGACAGGGTTTCTACGAGCAGTACTTC
>-|TRBV12-3/TRBV12-4|-|TRBJ2-3
CASSWSVDLTDTQYF
TGTGCCAGCAGTTGGAGTGTCGATCTCACAGATACGCAGTATTTT
>-|TRBV28|few|TRBJ2-3
CATSRDKSYTDTQYF
TGTGCCACGTCCCGGGACAAGTCCTACACAGATACGCAGTATTTT
>TRBD2|TRBV18|few|TRBJ2-1
CASGLALSYNEQFF
TGTGCCAGTGGACTAGCCCTGTCCTACAATGAGCAGTTCTTC
>-|TRBV4-1|few|TRBJ2-1
CASSQRVAVEVHNEQFF
TGCGCCAGCAGCCAAAGGGTAGCGGTTGAGGTCCACAATGAGCAGTTCTTC
>-|TRBV10-3|-|TRBJ1-1
CAMGSSNTEAFF
TGTGCCATGGGATCATCGAACACTGAAGCTTTCTTT
>-|TRBV5-1|-|TRBJ2-7
CASRLGPISYEQYF
TGCGCCAGCAGATTAGGACCCATCTCCTACGAGCAGTACTTC
>-|TRBV7-2|-|TRBJ2-2
CASSFPGSISTGELFF
TGTGCCAGCAGCTTCCCAGGGAGTATCAGCACCGGGGAGCTGTTTTTT
>TRBD1|TRBV6-1|few|TRBJ2-4
CASRTGGSGNIQYF
TGTGCCAGCAGGACAGGGGGCTCTGGAAACATTCAGTACTTC
>-|TRBV15|-|TRBJ2-2
CATSRDGGGTGELFF
TGTGCCACCAGCAGAGACGGAGGGGGCACCGGGGAGCTGTTTTTT
>TRBD1|TRBV27|-|TRBJ1-5
CASSPGDSPNQPQHF
TGTGCCAGCAGTCCCGGGGACAGCCCCAATCAGCCCCAGCATTTT
>-|TRBV20-1|-|TRBJ2-3
CSASEGGATDTQYF
TGCAGTGCTAGTGAGGGCGGCGCCACAGATACGCAGTATTTT
>-|TRBV20-1|few|TRBJ1-5
CSARDRTRSHQPQHF
TGCAGTGCTAGAGATAGGACCCGCAGCCATCAGCCCCAGCATTTT
>-|TRBV18|-|TRBJ1-2
CASSPPGRDYGYTF
TGTGCCAGCTCACCACCGGGCAGGGACTATGGCTACACCTTC
>-|TRBV5-1|many|TRBJ2-5
CASRGQETQYF
TGTGCCAGTCGCGGCCAAGAGACCCAGTACTTC
>-|TRBV6-2/TRBV6-3|few|TRBJ1-5
CASSYSRVVQPQHF
TGTGCCAGCAGTTACTCGAGAGTGGTTCAGCCCCAGCATTTT
>-|TRBV4-3|-|TRBJ1-2
CASSQEGGTNYGYTF
TGCGCCAGCAGCCAAGAAGGCGGGACAAACTATGGCTACACCTTC
>-|TRBV20-1|-|TRBJ2-2
CSARDIQPLRTGELFF
TGCAGTGCTAGAGATATACAGCCTCTAAGGACCGGGGAGCTGTTTTTT
>-|TRBV7-2|-|TRBJ1-1
CASSLAGGGLVTEAFF
TGTGCCAGCAGCTTAGCGGGGGGAGGGCTCGTGACTGAAGCTTTCTTT
>-|TRBV7-9|few|TRBJ1-3
CASSLQGGNGNTIYF
TGTGCCAGCAGCCTACAGGGTGGGAATGGAAACACCATATATTTT
>-|TRBV9|-|TRBJ1-2
CASSVAEIGTDGHYGYTF
TGTGCCAGCAGCGTAGCTGAAATAGGCACTGACGGACACTATGGCTACACCTTC
>TRBD1|TRBV5-1|-|TRBJ2-5
CASSLDPRGTDSLETQYF
TGCGCCAGCAGCTTGGATCCCCGAGGGACAGACTCTTTAGAGACCCAGTACTTC
>TRBD1|TRBV10-3|-|TRBJ1-5
CAIGDSLEFMPQHF
TGTGCCATCGGGGACAGCCTGGAATTCATGCCCCAGCATTTT
>-|TRBV6-5|few|TRBJ2-3
CASSYAGRGTDTQYF
TGTGCCAGCAGTTACGCAGGGCGCGGCACAGATACGCAGTATTTT
>-|TRBV6-5|few|TRBJ2-3
CASSYSETGDTQYF
TGTGCCAGCAGTTACTCCGAAACTGGGGATACGCAGTATTTT
>-|TRBV11-1|-|TRBJ2-5
CASSSSVAARETQYF
TGTGCCAGCAGCAGTAGCGTGGCAGCAAGAGAGACCCAGTACTTC
>-|TRBV15|few|TRBJ2-7
CATSDSAYEQYF
TGTGCCACCAGCGATAGCGCCTACGAGCAGTACTTC